This is a list of T cell receptor beta chains from one sample in a study of post-analysis software for immune sequencing data. TCRdb fed the PCR reads into MiXCR, producing one record per CDR3 protein. The sample has almost 700,000 distinct CDR3 sequences, approximately 60% seen once. What was sequenced was blood. These receptors originate from a girl aged 2-15 years with multiple sclerosis. The CDR3 runs from the conserved cysteine through the conserved F or W. A D gene is named only where the DNA matches it firmly. Size values are once, few and many counts, or a class for expanded clones, and some rows have none.

TRBV5-5	TRBJ1-1	.	.	TGTGCCAGCATCCTGGGGGTGAACACTGAAGCTTTCTTT	CASILGVNTEAFF
TRBV11-2	TRBJ2-2	.	TRBD2	TGTGCCAGCAGCCCTCCTCGACTAGCGGGAGTTTCCGGGGAGCTGTTTTTT	CASSPPRLAGVSGELFF
TRBV12-3/TRBV12-4	TRBJ2-3	.	.	TGTGCCAGCAGTTTAGCTGGGATTGCAGATACGCAGTATTTT	CASSLAGIADTQYF
TRBV7-9	TRBJ1-4	.	.	TGTGCCACCCAGAGACGGGCAACTAATGAAAAACTGTTTTTT	CATQRRATNEKLFF
TRBV6-6	TRBJ2-1	few	.	TGTGCCAGCAGTTGGGGGAGCTCCTACAATGAGCAGTTCTTC	CASSWGSSYNEQFF
TRBV27	TRBJ2-3	.	TRBD2	TGTGCCAGCAGTTCGTCTAGCGGGAGGATAGATACGCAGTATTTT	CASSSSSGRIDTQYF
TRBV7-9	TRBJ2-6	once	TRBD1	TGTGCCAGCAGCTTACTTGGACAGGGGGTACCATTGTTCTCTGGGGCCAACGTCCTGACTTTC	CASSLLGQGVPLFSGANVLTF
TRBV30	TRBJ2-1	.	TRBD2	TGTGCCTGGGGATTACTAGCGATCTACAATGAGCAGTTCTTC	CAWGLLAIYNEQFF
TRBV2	TRBJ2-7	.	TRBD1	TGTGCCAGCAGTCAACAGGGGCACGAGCAGTACTTC	CASSQQGHEQYF
TRBV6-1	TRBJ2-5	.	.	TGTGCCAGCAACGGTGCCGGAGAGACCCAGTACTTC	CASNGAGETQYF
TRBV7-8	TRBJ1-1	once	.	TGTGCCAGCACCCAAGCGAGTAGGAACACTGAAGCTTTCTTT	CASTQASRNTEAFF
TRBV10-2	TRBJ2-1	.	TRBD2	TGCGCCAGCAGTCTAGGGACTAGCCTCGGAGGCGAGCAGTTCTTC	CASSLGTSLGGEQFF
TRBV18	TRBJ2-5	.	.	TGTGCCAGCTCACCACCGCACCAAGAGACCCAGTACTTC	CASSPPHQETQYF
TRBV7-9	TRBJ2-7	few	.	TGTGCCACTACGACAGCCTTTGCCTACGAGCAGTACTTC	CATTTAFAYEQYF
TRBV10-3	TRBJ2-3	.	TRBD2	TGTGCCACCGGACTAGCGGGCAACACAGATACGCAGTATTTT	CATGLAGNTDTQYF
TRBV6-1	TRBJ2-4	.	.	TGTGCCAGCAGTGACCAGGCTCTAGCCAAAAACATTCAGTACTTC	CASSDQALAKNIQYF
TRBV3-1	TRBJ1-1	few	.	TGTGCCAGCAGCCAGGGGATGAACACTGAAGCTTTCTTT	CASSQGMNTEAFF
TRBV10-3	TRBJ2-3	.	TRBD2	TGTACCATCAGTGCCCCAGCGGGAGTGAATACGCAGTATTTT	CTISAPAGVNTQYF
TRBV29-1	TRBJ1-5	.	.	TGCAGCGTTGCGAGCGCAGGCAGCAGTCAGCCCCAGCATTTT	CSVASAGSSQPQHF
TRBV9	TRBJ2-1	.	.	TGTGCCAGCAGGGAGGGGCTGAGTGCCTACAATGAGCAGTTCTTC	CASREGLSAYNEQFF
TRBV12-3/TRBV12-4	TRBJ2-7	.	.	TGTGCCAGCAGTTTATGGGGGATTCACGAGCAGTACTTC	CASSLWGIHEQYF
TRBV20-1	TRBJ2-1	.	.	TGCAGTGCTAGAGATTTTATAGGAGACACCACTGAGCAGTTCTTC	CSARDFIGDTTEQFF
TRBV20-1	TRBJ2-1	.	TRBD2	TGCAGTGCTAGAAGGACTAGCGGAGACAATGAGCAGTTCTTC	CSARRTSGDNEQFF
TRBV24-1	TRBJ2-3	.	TRBD1	TGTGCCACCAGTGACCGTGGACAGGGCCTCGCAGATACGCAGTATTTT	CATSDRGQGLADTQYF
TRBV7-9	TRBJ2-3	.	.	TGTGCCAGCAGGGGAGGGACAGCTAGCACAGATACGCAGTATTTT	CASRGGTASTDTQYF
TRBV20-1	TRBJ2-3	.	TRBD2	TGCAGTGCTACAGAGACTAGCGGGGGGTTAGATACGCAGTATTTT	CSATETSGGLDTQYF
TRBV29-1	TRBJ2-5	.	.	TGCAGCGTTGTGGATCGGGAGACCCAGTACTTC	CSVVDRETQYF
TRBV20-1	TRBJ2-7	once	TRBD1	TGCAGTGCTAGAGATCTAGGGCAGGGGGTTGCCGAGCAGTACTTC	CSARDLGQGVAEQYF
TRBV28	TRBJ2-5	.	TRBD1	TGTGCCAGCAGCCCCAGGACAGGGCAGGAAGAGACCCAGTACTTC	CASSPRTGQEETQYF
TRBV7-2	TRBJ2-1	.	.	TGTGCCAGCAGCTTAGAGGTTGACGGTACGAATGAGCAGTTCTTC	CASSLEVDGTNEQFF
TRBV7-2	TRBJ2-3	.	.	TGTGCCAGCAGCCCCCCCGACGCCCTAATGGCAGATACGCAGTATTTT	CASSPPDALMADTQYF
TRBV20-1	TRBJ1-1	.	.	TGCAGTGCTAGCAGGGACCCTGAAGCTTTCTTT	CSASRDPEAFF
TRBV12-3/TRBV12-4	TRBJ1-2	.	.	TGTGCCAGCAGTATCCACGGCTATGGCTACACCTTC	CASSIHGYGYTF
TRBV12-3/TRBV12-4	TRBJ1-1	.	.	TGTGCCAGCAGTCCCCGCAGCCAGGGCATGAACACTGAAGCTTTCTTT	CASSPRSQGMNTEAFF
TRBV6-2/TRBV6-3	TRBJ2-1	.	.	TGTGCCAGCAGTTTACATTGGCCACTCCGGCGGAATGAGCAGTTCTTC	CASSLHWPLRRNEQFF
TRBV6-2/TRBV6-3	TRBJ2-5	.	TRBD2	TGTGCCAGCAGTTATTTTCGGGAGGTGGAGGAGACCCAGTACTTC	CASSYFREVEETQYF
TRBV11-2	TRBJ2-5	.	.	TGTGCCAGCAGCTTAGGCCCGGGGGAGAGACAAGAGACCCAGTACTTC	CASSLGPGERQETQYF
TRBV7-2	TRBJ2-4	.	.	TGTGCCAGCAGCTTAGCGCTGGGCGCGCTCGAGCCTAGCAAAAACATTCAGTACTTC	CASSLALGALEPSKNIQYF
TRBV12-3/TRBV12-4	TRBJ2-5	.	TRBD2	TGTGCCAGCACCCAGGGTCTAGCGGGGGTCCAAGAGACCCAGTACTTC	CASTQGLAGVQETQYF
TRBV10-1	TRBJ2-6	.	.	TGCGCCAGCAGTGAGTCGACGCAGGGGCGACGTGGGGCCAACATCCTGACTTTC	CASSESTQGRRGANILTF
TRBV9	TRBJ2-1	.	TRBD2	TGTGCCAGCAGCGTAGAGGGACTAGCGGGGACGAACCTCTACAATGAGCAGTTCTTC	CASSVEGLAGTNLYNEQFF
TRBV19	TRBJ2-7	.	TRBD1	TGTGCCAGTAGTGGCCACGGGACAGGGGGAAGCGAGCAGTACTTC	CASSGHGTGGSEQYF
TRBV5-1	TRBJ2-7	.	.	TGCGCCAGCAGCTTGGAATCCAACGAGCAGTACTTC	CASSLESNEQYF
TRBV5-1	TRBJ2-7	.	TRBD2	TGCGCCAGCAGCCTGACTAGCGGGGGCCTCTACGAGCAGTACTTC	CASSLTSGGLYEQYF
TRBV11-3	TRBJ2-1	.	.	TGTGCCAGCAGCCCCAGGACTACCACCTACAATGAGCAGTTCTTC	CASSPRTTTYNEQFF
TRBV6-5	TRBJ1-2	.	.	TGTGCCAGCAGTTCCCTGTACAGTGGCCCTGGCTATGGCTACACCTTC	CASSSLYSGPGYGYTF
TRBV20-1	TRBJ2-7	many	.	TGCAGTGCTATACAGGGGGACTACTCCTACGAGCAGTACTTC	CSAIQGDYSYEQYF
TRBV3-1	TRBJ2-4	once	.	TGTGCCAGCAGCCCTGAGTCCCCCAGAGAGCTAGCCAAAAACATTCAGTACTTC	CASSPESPRELAKNIQYF
TRBV7-9	TRBJ1-4	.	.	TGTGCCAGCAGCTCCCGGAACCTGGGGAAACTGTTTTTT	CASSSRNLGKLFF
TRBV6-1	TRBJ2-1	.	TRBD2	TGTGCCAGTAAACCACTAGCGGGAGCCTACAATGAGCAGTTCTTC	CASKPLAGAYNEQFF
TRBV6-4	TRBJ2-2	few	.	TGTGCCACCGCGGGGCTTACCGGGGAGCTGTTTTTT	CATAGLTGELFF
TRBV6-5	TRBJ1-6	once	.	TGTGCCAGCAGCTCTATAGGACCGCCGATAAATTCACCCCTCCACTTT	CASSSIGPPINSPLHF
TRBV10-2	TRBJ2-1	.	.	TGCGCCAGCAGATGGAAAGATGAGCACGAGCAGTTCTTC	CASRWKDEHEQFF
TRBV20-1	TRBJ2-7	.	.	TGCAGTGCTGCCAGGGGTGGCGCCTCCTACGAGCAGTACTTC	CSAARGGASYEQYF
TRBV6-5	TRBJ1-1	once	.	TGTGCCAGCAGTTACTCGAAGGTCAGGGCAGGTAACACTGAAGCTTTCTTT	CASSYSKVRAGNTEAFF
TRBV6-5	TRBJ2-5	many	.	TGTGCCAGCAGTTACGGATATCAAGAGACCCAGTACTTC	CASSYGYQETQYF
TRBV7-9	TRBJ2-6	.	.	TGCGCCAGCAGCTTAGAACCGGATGGGGCCAACGTCCTGACTTTC	CASSLEPDGANVLTF